The T cell receptor beta chain under discussion was sequenced for a study of OX40 agonist ivuxolimab in advanced cancers. Whole-study context: Treatment of patients was with ivuxolimab, an agonistic anti-OX40 (CD134) antibody. One patient with hepatocellular carcinoma and two with cutaneous melanoma, three in all, had partial responses.

Patients had blood sampled at baseline and again on cycle 4 day 1 and cycle 7 day 1. Clones were read by immunoSEQ multiplex PCR, and TCRdb kept only the in-frame ones, dropping some. The sample holds about 83,000 clones; around four fifths are singletons and the top ten take roughly 1.9%. This clone came up a few times. Its antigen is as yet unknown. Other DNA sequences in this sample translate to the same CDR3. The germline CDR1 and CDR2 sequences are SGHRS and YFSETQ. V was pared by 4 bases and J by 4 bases, with 14 bases between. The CDR3 sequence is 14 residues long. Study-level results: Averaging showed that CD8+ T cells had more expanded clones than CD4+ did.

Specimen: CD4+ or CD8+ T cells sorted from blood, collected in a trial of the OX40 agonist ivuxolimab. This TCR came from an adult with an advanced solid tumor such as melanoma, head and neck, liver or kidney cancer. The genes are TRBV5-1 and TRBJ1-1, with D possibly TRBD1 on 6 matching bases. In nucleotides, the CDR3 is TGCGCCAGCAGCCCTCGACAGGACGGCACTGAAGCTTTCTTT. Protein sequence: CASSPRQDGTEAFF.